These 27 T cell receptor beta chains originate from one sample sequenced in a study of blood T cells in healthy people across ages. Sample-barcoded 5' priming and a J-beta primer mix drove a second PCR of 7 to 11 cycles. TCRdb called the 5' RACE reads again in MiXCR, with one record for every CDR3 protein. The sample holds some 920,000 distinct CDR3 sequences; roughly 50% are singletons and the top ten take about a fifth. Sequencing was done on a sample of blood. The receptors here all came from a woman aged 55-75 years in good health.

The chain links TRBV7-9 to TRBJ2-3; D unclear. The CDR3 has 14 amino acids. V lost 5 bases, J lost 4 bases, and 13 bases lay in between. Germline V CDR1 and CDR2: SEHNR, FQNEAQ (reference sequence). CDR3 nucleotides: TGTGCCAGCAGCCCCTCCGGTCGCCCAGATACGCAGTATTTT. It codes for CASSPSGRPDTQYF.

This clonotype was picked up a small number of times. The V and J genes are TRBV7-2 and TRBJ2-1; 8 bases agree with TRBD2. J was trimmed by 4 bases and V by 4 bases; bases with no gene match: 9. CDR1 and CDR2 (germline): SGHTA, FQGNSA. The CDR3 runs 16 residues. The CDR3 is CASSSYSGNEYNEQFF. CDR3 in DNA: TGTGCCAGCAGCTCCTATAGCGGGAACGAATACAATGAGCAGTTCTTC.

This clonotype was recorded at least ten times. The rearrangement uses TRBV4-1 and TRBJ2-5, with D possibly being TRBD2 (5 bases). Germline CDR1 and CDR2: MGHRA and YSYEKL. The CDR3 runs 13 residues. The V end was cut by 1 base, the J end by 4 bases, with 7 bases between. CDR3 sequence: CASSQVGRETQYF. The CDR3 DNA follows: TGCGCCAGCAGCCAAGTGGGGAGAGAGACCCAGTACTTC.

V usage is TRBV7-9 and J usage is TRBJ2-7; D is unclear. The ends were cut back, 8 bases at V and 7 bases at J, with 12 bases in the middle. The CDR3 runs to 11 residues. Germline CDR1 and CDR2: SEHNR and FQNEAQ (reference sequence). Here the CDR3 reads CASASRKEQYF. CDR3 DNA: TGTGCCAGCGCTTCTCGGAAGGAGCAGTACTTC. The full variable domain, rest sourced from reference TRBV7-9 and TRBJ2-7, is DTGVSQNPRHKITKRGQNVTFRCDPISEHNRLYWYRQTLGQGPEFLTYFQNEAQLEKSRLLSDRFSAERPKGSFSTLEIQRTEQGDSAMYLCASASRKEQYFGPGTRLTVT.

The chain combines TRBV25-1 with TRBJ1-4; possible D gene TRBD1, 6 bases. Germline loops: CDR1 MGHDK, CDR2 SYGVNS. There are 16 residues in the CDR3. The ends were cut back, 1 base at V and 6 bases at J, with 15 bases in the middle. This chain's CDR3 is CASSEWLGGGDEKLFF. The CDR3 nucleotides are TGTGCCAGCAGTGAATGGCTGGGGGGCGGTGATGAAAAACTGTTTTTT. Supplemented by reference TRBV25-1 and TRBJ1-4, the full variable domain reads EADIYQTPRYLVIGTGKKITLECSQTMGHDKMYWYQQDPGMELHLIHYSYGVNSTEKGDLSSESTVSRIRTEHFPLTLESARPSHTSQYLCASSEWLGGGDEKLFFGSGTQLSVL.

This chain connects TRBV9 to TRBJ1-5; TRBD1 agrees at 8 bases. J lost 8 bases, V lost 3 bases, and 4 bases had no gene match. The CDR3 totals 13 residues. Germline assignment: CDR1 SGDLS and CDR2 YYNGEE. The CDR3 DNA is TGTGCCAGCAGCGAGGAGGACAGGGAGCCCCAGCATTTT. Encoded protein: CASSEEDREPQHF.

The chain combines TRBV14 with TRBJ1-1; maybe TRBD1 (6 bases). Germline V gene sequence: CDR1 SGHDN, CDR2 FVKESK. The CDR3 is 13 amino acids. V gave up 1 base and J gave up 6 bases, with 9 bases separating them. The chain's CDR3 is CASSQGPGAEAFF. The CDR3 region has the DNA TGTGCCAGCAGCCAAGGACCAGGGGCTGAAGCTTTCTTT.

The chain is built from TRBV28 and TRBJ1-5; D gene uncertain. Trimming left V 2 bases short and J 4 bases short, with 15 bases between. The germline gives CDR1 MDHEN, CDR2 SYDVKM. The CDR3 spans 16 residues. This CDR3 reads CASSLLHSSPNQPQHF. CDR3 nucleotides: TGTGCCAGCAGTTTACTCCACAGCAGCCCTAATCAGCCCCAGCATTTT.

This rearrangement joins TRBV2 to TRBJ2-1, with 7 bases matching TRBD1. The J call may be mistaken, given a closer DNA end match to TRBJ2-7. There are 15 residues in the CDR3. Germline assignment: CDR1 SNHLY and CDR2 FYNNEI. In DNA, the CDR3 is TGTGCCAGCAGTGAGACAGGGTTTTCCTACAATGAGCAGTACTTC. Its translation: CASSETGFSYNEQYF.

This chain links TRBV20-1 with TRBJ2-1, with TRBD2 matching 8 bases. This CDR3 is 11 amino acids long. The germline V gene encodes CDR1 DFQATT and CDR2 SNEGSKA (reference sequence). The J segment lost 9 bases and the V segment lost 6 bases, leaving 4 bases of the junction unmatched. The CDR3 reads CSATSAGEQFF. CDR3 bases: TGCAGTGCGACTAGCGCCGGTGAGCAGTTCTTC.

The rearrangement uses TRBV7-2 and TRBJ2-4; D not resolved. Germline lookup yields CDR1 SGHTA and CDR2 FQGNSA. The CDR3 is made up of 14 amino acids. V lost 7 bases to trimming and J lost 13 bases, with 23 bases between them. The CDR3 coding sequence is TGTGCCAGCACCCGGGCCCACGGTCCCTACGTGCAGTACTTC. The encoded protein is CASTRAHGPYVQYF. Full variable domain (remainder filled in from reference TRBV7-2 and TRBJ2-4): GAGVSQSPSNKVTEKGKDVELRCDPISGHTALYWYRQSLGQGLEFLIYFQGNSAPDKSGLPSDRFSAERTGGSVSTLTIQRTQQEDSAVYLCASTRAHGPYVQYFGAGTRLSVL.

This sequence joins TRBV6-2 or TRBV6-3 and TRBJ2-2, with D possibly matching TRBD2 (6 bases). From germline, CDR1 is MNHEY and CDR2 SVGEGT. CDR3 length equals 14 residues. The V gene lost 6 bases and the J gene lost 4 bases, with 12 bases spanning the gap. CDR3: CASRSTGATGELFF. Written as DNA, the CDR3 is TGTGCCAGCAGATCAACGGGAGCCACCGGGGAGCTGTTTTTT.

CDR3 nucleotides: TGCGCCAGCAGCCAAGCTATTCGGTGGACTGAAGCTTTCTTT. Amino acid sequence: CASSQAIRWTEAFF. The chain joins TRBV4-1 to TRBJ1-1; D gene uncertain. The V and J ends lost 1 base and 5 bases respectively, with 11 bases between them. The CDR3 has 14 residues. Germline loops: CDR1 MGHRA, CDR2 YSYEKL.

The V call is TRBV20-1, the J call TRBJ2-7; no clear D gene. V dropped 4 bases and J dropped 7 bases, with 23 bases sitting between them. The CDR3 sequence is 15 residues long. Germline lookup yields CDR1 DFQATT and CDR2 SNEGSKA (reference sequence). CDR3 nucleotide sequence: TGCAGTGCTAACCCTGAAATAGCCACCAATTGTGAGCAGTACTTC. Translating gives CSANPEIATNCEQYF.

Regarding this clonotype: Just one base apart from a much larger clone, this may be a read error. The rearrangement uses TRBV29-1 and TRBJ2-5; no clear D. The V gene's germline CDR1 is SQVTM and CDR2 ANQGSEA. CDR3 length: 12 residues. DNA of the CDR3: TGCAGCGTTGAGTCCATTCCCGAGACCCAGCACTTC. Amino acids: CSVESIPETQHF.

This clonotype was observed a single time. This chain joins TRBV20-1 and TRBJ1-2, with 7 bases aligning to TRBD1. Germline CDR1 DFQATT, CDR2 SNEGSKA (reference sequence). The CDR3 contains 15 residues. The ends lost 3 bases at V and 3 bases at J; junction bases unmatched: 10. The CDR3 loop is CSASPATGHDYGYTF. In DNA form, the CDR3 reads TGCAGTGCTAGCCCCGCGACAGGGCACGACTATGGCTACACCTTC.

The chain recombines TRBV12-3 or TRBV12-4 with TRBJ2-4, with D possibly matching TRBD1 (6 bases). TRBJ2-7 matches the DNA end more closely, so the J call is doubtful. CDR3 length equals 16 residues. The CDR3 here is CASSWTSGTTSYEQYF. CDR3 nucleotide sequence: TGTGCCAGCAGTTGGACATCCGGGACAACCTCCTACGAGCAGTACTTC.

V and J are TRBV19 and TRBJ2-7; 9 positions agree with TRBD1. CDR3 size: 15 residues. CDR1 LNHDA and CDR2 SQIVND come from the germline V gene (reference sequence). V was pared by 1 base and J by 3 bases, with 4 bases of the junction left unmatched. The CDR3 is CASSIVGQGLYEQYF. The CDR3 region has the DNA TGTGCCAGTAGTATAGTGGGACAGGGCCTCTACGAGCAGTACTTC.

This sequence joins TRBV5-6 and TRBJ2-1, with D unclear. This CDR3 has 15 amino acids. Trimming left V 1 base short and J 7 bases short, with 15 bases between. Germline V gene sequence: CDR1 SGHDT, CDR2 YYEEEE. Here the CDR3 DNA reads TGTGCCAGCAGCTTGTGGCAGGTCGACACGAATGAGCAGTTCTTC. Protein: CASSLWQVDTNEQFF.

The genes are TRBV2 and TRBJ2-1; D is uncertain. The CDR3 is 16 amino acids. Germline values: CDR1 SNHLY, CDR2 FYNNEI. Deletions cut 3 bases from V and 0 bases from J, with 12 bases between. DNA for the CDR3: TGTGCCAGCAGTGAGTCTTTTGTGAGCTCCTACAATGAGCAGTTCTTC. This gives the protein CASSESFVSSYNEQFF.

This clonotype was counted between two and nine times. The CDR3 DNA follows: TGCGCCAGCAACCCGGGACAGGGGAGCTATGGCTACACCTTC. Translated: CASNPGQGSYGYTF. The rearrangement links TRBV5-1 to TRBJ1-2, with 10 bases lining up with TRBD1. CDR3 size: 14 residues. With V trimmed by 6 bases and J by 4 bases, 6 bases remained unmatched. CDR1 and CDR2 from the germline V gene are SGHRS and YFSETQ.

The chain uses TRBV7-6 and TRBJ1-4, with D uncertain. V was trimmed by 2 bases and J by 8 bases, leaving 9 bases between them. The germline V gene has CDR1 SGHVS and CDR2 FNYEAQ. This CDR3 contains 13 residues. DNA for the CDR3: TGTGCCAGCAGCTTACGAGTTCGCGAAAAACTGTTTTTT. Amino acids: CASSLRVREKLFF.

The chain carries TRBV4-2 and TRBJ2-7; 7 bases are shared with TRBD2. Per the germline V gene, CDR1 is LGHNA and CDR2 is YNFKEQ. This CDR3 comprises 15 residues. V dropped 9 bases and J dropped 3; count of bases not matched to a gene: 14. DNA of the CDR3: TGTGCCAGAAGCTTCAATAGCCGGGAGGACTACGAGCAGTACTTC. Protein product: CARSFNSREDYEQYF.

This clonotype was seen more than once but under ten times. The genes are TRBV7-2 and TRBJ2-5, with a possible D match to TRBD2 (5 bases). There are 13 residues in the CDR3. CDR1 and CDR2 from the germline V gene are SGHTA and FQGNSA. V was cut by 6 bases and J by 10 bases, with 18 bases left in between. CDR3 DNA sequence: TGTGCCAGCAGTCAAACACCCGCCGGGGACCAGTACTTC. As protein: CASSQTPAGDQYF.

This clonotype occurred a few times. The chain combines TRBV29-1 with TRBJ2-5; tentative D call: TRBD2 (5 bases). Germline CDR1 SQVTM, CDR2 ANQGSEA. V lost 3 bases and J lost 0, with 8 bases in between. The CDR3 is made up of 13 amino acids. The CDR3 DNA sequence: TGCAGCGTTGATCCGGGGTACCAAGAGACCCAGTACTTC. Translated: CSVDPGYQETQYF. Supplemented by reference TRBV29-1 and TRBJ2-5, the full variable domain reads SAVISQKPSRDICQRGTSLTIQCQVDSQVTMMFWYRQQPGQSLTLIATANQGSEATYESGFVIDKFPISRPNLTFSTLTVSNMSPEDSSIYLCSVDPGYQETQYFGPGTRLLVL.

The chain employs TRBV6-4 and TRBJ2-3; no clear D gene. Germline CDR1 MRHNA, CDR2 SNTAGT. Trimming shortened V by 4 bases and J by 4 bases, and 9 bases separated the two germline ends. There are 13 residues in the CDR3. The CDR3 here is CASSAQSADTQYF. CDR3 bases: TGTGCCAGCAGTGCACAGTCGGCAGATACGCAGTATTTT.

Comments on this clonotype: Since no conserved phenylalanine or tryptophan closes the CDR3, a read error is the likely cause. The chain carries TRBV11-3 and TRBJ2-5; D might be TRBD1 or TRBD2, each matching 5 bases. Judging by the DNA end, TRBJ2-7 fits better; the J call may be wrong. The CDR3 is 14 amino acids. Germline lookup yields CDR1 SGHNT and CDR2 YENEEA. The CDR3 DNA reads TGTGCCAGCAGCGAGTACGGGACCCCCTACGAGCAGTACTCC. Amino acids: CASSEYGTPYEQYS.